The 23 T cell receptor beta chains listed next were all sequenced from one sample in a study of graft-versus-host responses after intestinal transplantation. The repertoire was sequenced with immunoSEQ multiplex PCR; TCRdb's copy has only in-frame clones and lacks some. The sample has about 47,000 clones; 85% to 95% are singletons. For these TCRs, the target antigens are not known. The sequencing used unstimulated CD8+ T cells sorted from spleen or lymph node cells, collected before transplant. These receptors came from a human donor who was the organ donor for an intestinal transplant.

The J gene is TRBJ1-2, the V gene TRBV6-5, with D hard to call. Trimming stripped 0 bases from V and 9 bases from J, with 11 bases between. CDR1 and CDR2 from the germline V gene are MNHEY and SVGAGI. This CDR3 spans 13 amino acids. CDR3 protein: CASSYSKSDSYTF. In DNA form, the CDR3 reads TGTGCCAGCAGTTACTCGAAGTCCGACAGCTACACCTTC.

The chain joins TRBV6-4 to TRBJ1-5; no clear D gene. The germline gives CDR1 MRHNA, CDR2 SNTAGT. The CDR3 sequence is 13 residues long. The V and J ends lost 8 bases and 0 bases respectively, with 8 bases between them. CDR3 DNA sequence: TGTGCCAGCCCGGGATTTAGCAATCAGCCCCAGCATTTT. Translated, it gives CASPGFSNQPQHF.

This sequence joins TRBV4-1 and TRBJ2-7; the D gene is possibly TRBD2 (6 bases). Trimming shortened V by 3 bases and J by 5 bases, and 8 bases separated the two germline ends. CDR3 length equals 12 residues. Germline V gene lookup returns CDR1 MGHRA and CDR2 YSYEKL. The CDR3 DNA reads TGCGCCAGCAGCCATACGGGAGACGAGCAGTACTTC. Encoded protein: CASSHTGDEQYF.

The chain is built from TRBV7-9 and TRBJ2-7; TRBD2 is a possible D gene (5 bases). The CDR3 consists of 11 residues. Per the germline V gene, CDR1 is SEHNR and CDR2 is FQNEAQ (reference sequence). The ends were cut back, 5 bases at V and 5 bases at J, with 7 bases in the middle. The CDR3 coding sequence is TGTGCCAGCAGCCGGGGAGACGAGCAGTACTTC. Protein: CASSRGDEQYF.

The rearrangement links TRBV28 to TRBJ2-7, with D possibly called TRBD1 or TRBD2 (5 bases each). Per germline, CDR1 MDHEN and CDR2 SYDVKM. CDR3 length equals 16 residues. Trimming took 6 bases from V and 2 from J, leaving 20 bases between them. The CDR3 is CASSPQRDVGAYEQYF. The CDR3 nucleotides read TGTGCCAGCAGCCCTCAACGGGACGTAGGAGCCTACGAGCAGTACTTC. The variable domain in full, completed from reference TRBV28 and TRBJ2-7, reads DVKVTQSSRYLVKRTGEKVFLECVQDMDHENMFWYRQDPGLGLRLIYFSYDVKMKEKGDIPEGYSVSREKKERFSLILESASTNQTSMYLCASSPQRDVGAYEQYFGPGTRLTVT.

In nucleotides, the CDR3 is TGTGCCAGTAGTCCGGGGGGGAGGGTGCATGCCACTGAAGCTTTCTTT. Its translation is CASSPGGRVHATEAFF. The rearrangement links TRBV19 to TRBJ1-1; TRBD1 might be the D (5 bases). Germline assignment: CDR1 LNHDA and CDR2 SQIVND (reference sequence). V was cut by 5 bases and J by 4 bases, with 20 bases left in between. There are 16 residues in the CDR3.

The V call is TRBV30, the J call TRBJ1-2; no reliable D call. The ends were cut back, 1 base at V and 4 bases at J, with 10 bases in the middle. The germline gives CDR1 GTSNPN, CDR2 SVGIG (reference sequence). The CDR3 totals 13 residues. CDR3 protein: CAWSDSRAYGYTF. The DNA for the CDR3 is TGTGCCTGGAGTGATAGCCGGGCCTATGGCTACACCTTC.

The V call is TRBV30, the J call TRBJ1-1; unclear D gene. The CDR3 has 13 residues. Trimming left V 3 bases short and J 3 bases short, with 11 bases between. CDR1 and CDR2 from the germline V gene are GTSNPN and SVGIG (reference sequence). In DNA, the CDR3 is TGTGCCTGGAGGGGCGGGAGTTACACTGAAGCTTTCTTT. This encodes CAWRGGSYTEAFF.

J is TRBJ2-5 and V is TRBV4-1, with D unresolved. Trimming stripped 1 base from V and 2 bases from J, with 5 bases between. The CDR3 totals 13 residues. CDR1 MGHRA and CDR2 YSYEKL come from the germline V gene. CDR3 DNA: TGCGCCAGCAGCCAAGTGCGGCAAGAGACCCAGTACTTC. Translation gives CASSQVRQETQYF.

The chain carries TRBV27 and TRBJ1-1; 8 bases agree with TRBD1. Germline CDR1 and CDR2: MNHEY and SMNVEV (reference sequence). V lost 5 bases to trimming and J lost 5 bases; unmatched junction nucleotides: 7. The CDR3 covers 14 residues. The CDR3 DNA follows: TGTGCCAGCAGTGAACAGGGGGATGATACTGAAGCTTTCTTT. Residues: CASSEQGDDTEAFF.

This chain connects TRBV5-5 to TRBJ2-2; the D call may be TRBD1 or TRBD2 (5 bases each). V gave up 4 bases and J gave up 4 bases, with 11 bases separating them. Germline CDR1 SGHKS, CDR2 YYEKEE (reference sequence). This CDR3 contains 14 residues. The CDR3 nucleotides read TGTGCCAGCAGCCCCGGGACGACCACCGGGGAGCTGTTTTTT. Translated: CASSPGTTTGELFF.

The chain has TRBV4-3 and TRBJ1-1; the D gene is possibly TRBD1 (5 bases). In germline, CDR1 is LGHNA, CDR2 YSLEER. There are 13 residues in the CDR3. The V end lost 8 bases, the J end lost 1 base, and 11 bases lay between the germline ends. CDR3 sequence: CASGATGNTEAFF. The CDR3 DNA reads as TGCGCCAGCGGGGCCACAGGGAACACTGAAGCTTTCTTT.

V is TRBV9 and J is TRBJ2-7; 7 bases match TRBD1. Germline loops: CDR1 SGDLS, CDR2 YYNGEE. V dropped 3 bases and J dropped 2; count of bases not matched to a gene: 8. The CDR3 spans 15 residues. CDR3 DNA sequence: TGTGCCAGCAGCGCTACCGGGACAGCCACCTACGAGCAGTACTTC. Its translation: CASSATGTATYEQYF.

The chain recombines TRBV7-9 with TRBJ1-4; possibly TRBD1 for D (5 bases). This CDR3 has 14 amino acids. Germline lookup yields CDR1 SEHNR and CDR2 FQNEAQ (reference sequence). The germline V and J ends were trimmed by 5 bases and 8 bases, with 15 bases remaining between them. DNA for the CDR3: TGTGCCAGCAGCAACCCAGGGTTTGGGGAAAAACTGTTTTTT. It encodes CASSNPGFGEKLFF.

This CDR3 reads CATRRPRTDNEKLFF. CDR3 in DNA: TGTGCCACCCGCCGACCCCGGACAGATAATGAAAAACTGTTTTTT. The chain joins TRBV28 to TRBJ1-4; D may be TRBD1 (6 bases). Trimming shortened V by 10 bases and J by 4 bases, and 19 bases separated the two germline ends. The CDR3 is 15 residues long. CDR1 is MDHEN, CDR2 SYDVKM, per germline.

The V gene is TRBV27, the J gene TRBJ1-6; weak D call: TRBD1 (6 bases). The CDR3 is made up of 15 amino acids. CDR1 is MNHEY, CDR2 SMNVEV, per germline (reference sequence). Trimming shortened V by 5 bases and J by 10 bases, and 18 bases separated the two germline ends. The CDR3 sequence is CASSPGVLLGSPLHF. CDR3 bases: TGTGCCAGCAGTCCAGGGGTTTTACTTGGCTCACCCCTCCACTTT.

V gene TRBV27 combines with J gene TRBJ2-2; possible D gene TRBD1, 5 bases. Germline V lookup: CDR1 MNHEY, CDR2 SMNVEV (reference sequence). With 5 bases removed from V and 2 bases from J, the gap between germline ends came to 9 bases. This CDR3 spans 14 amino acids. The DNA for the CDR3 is TGTGCCAGCAGTAGGACAAGTAACACCGGGGAGCTGTTTTTT. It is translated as CASSRTSNTGELFF.

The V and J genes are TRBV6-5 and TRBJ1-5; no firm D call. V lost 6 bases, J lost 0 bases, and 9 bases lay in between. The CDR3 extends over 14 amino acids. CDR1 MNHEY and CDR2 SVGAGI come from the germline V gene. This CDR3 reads CASSSLGSNQPQHF. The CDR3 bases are TGTGCCAGCAGCTCCCTTGGTAGCAATCAGCCCCAGCATTTT.

In DNA, the CDR3 is TGTGCCAGCAGTTCGAGAGGGACACTTTCCTACGAGCAGTACTTC. This sequence encodes CASSSRGTLSYEQYF. The chain recombines TRBV28 with TRBJ2-7; the D gene is possibly TRBD1 (6 bases). This CDR3 is 15 amino acids long. The ends were cut back, 4 bases at V and 1 base at J, with 14 bases in the middle. Germline V gives CDR1 MDHEN, CDR2 SYDVKM.

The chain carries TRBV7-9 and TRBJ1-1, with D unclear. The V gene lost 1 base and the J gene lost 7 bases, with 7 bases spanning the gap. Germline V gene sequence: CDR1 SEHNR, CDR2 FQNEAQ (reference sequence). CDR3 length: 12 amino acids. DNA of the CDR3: TGTGCCAGCAGCTTAGATGGGAGTGAAGCTTTCTTT. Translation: CASSLDGSEAFF.

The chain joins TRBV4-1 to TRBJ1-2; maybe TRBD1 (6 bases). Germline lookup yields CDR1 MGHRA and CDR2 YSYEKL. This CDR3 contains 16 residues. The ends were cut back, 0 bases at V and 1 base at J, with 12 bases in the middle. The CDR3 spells CASSQDSTGYNYGYTF. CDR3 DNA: TGCGCCAGCAGCCAAGATTCGACAGGTTATAACTATGGCTACACCTTC.

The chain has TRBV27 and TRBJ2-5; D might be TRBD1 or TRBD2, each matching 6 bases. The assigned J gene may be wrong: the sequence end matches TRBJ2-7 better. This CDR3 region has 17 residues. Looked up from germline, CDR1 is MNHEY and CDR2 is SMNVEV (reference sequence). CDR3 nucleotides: TGTGCCAGCAGCAGTGCCTCCGTCGGGGGCAGCTCCTACGAGCAGTACTTC. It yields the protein CASSSASVGGSSYEQYF.

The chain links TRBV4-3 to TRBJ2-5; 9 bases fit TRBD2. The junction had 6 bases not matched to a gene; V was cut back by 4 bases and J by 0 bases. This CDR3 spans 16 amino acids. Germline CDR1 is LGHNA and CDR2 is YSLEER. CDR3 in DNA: TGCGCCAGCAGCCCAGCTAGCGGGATGTACCAAGAGACCCAGTACTTC. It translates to CASSPASGMYQETQYF.